A single sample is the source of the 17 T cell receptor beta chains below, sequenced in a study of CD4 T cells in relation to SARS-CoV-2 and coronaviruses. Before the COVID-19 pandemic, during about 2011-2019, CD4+ T cells were taken from unexposed donors. The cells were cultured for approximately ten days before CD4+ T cells were isolated. These receptors have no known antigen. Data came from immunoSEQ multiplex PCR; TCRdb stores just in-frame clones and leaves some out. The sample contains 20,000 to 25,000 clones, roughly three quarters of which appear only once. Sequencing was carried out using CD4+ T cells from PBMCs, cultured in vitro. Every receptor here comes from a human donor in good health.

The chain has TRBV5-1 and TRBJ1-2; a weak D match, TRBD1 (5 bases). Trimming shortened V by 4 bases and J by 3 bases, and 19 bases separated the two germline ends. The CDR3 length is 16 residues. Germline CDR1 SGHRS, CDR2 YFSETQ. CDR3 bases: TGCGCCAGCAGCCCCGGCGCAGGGCACCGGGACTATGGCTACACCTTC. It encodes CASSPGAGHRDYGYTF. The full variable domain, its missing parts supplied by reference TRBV5-1 and TRBJ1-2, is KAGVTQTPRYLIKTRGQQVTLSCSPISGHRSVSWYQQTPGQGLQFLFEYFSETQRNKGNFPGRFSGRQFSNSRSEMNVSTLELGDSALYLCASSPGAGHRDYGYTFGSGTRLTVV.

This rearrangement joins TRBV3-1 (or the pseudogene TRBV3-2) to TRBJ2-6; D not resolved. Between the trimmed V and J ends, which lost 5 bases and 0 bases, there was a span of 11 bases. Germline loops: CDR1 LGHDT, CDR2 YNNKEL (reference sequence). This CDR3 has 16 amino acids. CDR3 DNA sequence: TGTGCCAGCAGCGACCACGTCAGCTCTGGGGCCAACGTCCTGACTTTC. It yields the protein CASSDHVSSGANVLTF.

J is TRBJ2-7 and V is TRBV5-1, with 10 bases matching TRBD1. With V trimmed by 3 bases and J by 3 bases, 3 bases remained unmatched. The V gene's germline CDR1 is SGHRS and CDR2 YFSETQ. This CDR3 has 14 amino acids. In nucleotides, the CDR3 is TGCGCCAGCAGCTATGGGACAGGGGTCTACGAGCAGTACTTC. Amino acid sequence: CASSYGTGVYEQYF.

The chain carries TRBV3-1 (or the pseudogene TRBV3-2) and TRBJ2-3; no clear D. Per the germline V gene, CDR1 is LGHDT and CDR2 is YNNKEL (reference sequence). The V and J ends lost 0 bases and 6 bases respectively, with 4 bases between them. The CDR3 runs 12 residues. CDR3 in amino acids: CASSQETDTQYF. In nucleotides, the CDR3 is TGTGCCAGCAGCCAAGAGACGGATACGCAGTATTTT.

The V call is TRBV25-1, the J call TRBJ2-7, with D tentatively TRBD2 (5 bases). V was pared by 4 bases and J by 2 bases, with 15 bases between. The CDR3 runs 15 residues. Germline V CDR1 and CDR2: MGHDK, SYGVNS. The CDR3 loop reads CASSAWTDSTYEQYF. CDR3 DNA: TGTGCCAGCAGTGCATGGACTGACTCAACCTACGAGCAGTACTTC.

The chain joins TRBV19 to TRBJ2-7; 8 nucleotides match TRBD2. The CDR3 loop spans 15 amino acids. V shed 6 bases, J shed 2 bases, and the junction held 9 bases outside the gene matches. Per germline, CDR1 LNHDA and CDR2 SQIVND (reference sequence). The CDR3 DNA follows: TGTGCCAGTAGCTTCACGGTTAGCGGGACCTACGAGCAGTACTTC. Amino acid sequence: CASSFTVSGTYEQYF.

The rearrangement joins TRBV19 to TRBJ2-1; 15 nucleotides match TRBD2. This CDR3 comprises 17 residues. Germline assignment: CDR1 LNHDA and CDR2 SQIVND (reference sequence). Trimming at V came to 1 base and at J to 7 bases, leaving 5 bases not matched to a gene. CDR3 loop: CASSIAGTSGRSNEQFF. The CDR3 DNA follows: TGTGCCAGTAGTATAGCGGGGACTAGCGGGAGGTCGAATGAGCAGTTCTTC.

The rearrangement uses TRBV5-1 and TRBJ2-7, with 7 nucleotides matching TRBD1. The germline V gene has CDR1 SGHRS and CDR2 YFSETQ. V dropped 4 bases and J dropped 2; count of bases not matched to a gene: 6. The CDR3 consists of 14 residues. The CDR3 region is CASSEQGFAYEQYF. As DNA, the CDR3 is TGCGCCAGCAGCGAACAGGGGTTCGCCTACGAGCAGTACTTC.

This clone was counted only a few times. The genes are TRBV4-1 and TRBJ1-3, with no clear D. Germline CDR1 reads MGHRA; CDR2 reads YSYEKL. The CDR3 consists of 17 residues. The ends were cut back, 0 bases at V and 0 bases at J, with 12 bases in the middle. The CDR3 protein is CASSQDQRGFSGNTIYF. CDR3 DNA: TGCGCCAGCAGCCAAGATCAACGCGGTTTCTCTGGAAACACCATATATTTT.

This sequence joins TRBV19 and TRBJ2-1, with D perhaps TRBD1 (5 bases). Germline V gene sequence: CDR1 LNHDA, CDR2 SQIVND (reference sequence). This CDR3 comprises 15 residues. V dropped 4 bases and J dropped 9 bases, with 19 bases sitting between them. CDR3 region: CASSNGPRSGIEQFF. The CDR3, as DNA: TGTGCCAGTAGTAATGGCCCCCGATCAGGGATTGAGCAGTTCTTC.

The chain uses TRBV11-2 and TRBJ1-3, with D perhaps matching TRBD1 (6 bases). The CDR3 loop spans 15 amino acids. CDR1 SGHAT and CDR2 FQNNGV come from the germline V gene. V was trimmed by 4 bases and J by 8 bases, leaving 18 bases between them. The chain's CDR3 is CASSSQTGFSDTIYF. DNA for the CDR3: TGTGCCAGCAGCTCCCAGACAGGCTTTTCGGACACCATATATTTT. Using reference TRBV11-2 and TRBJ1-3 for the parts outside the CDR3, the full variable domain is EAGVAQSPRYKIIEKRQSVAFWCNPISGHATLYWYQQILGQGPKLLIQFQNNGVVDDSQLPKDRFSAERLKGVDSTLKIQPAKLEDSAVYLCASSSQTGFSDTIYFGEGSWLTVV.

J is TRBJ1-2 and V is TRBV6-4, with a possible D match to TRBD1 (6 bases). This CDR3 comprises 14 residues. Germline CDR1 and CDR2: MRHNA and SNTAGT. Trimming removed 6 bases at V and 4 bases at J, with 15 bases between. The DNA for the CDR3 is TGTGCCAGCAGGGCGCTCGGACAGACCTATGGCTACACCTTC. The encoded protein is CASRALGQTYGYTF.

This rearrangement joins TRBV28 to TRBJ2-1; 10 bases fit TRBD2. Germline CDR1 and CDR2: MDHEN and SYDVKM. The CDR3 totals 17 residues. Germline trimming cut 4 bases from V and 3 bases from J; bases unmatched to any gene: 9. DNA for the CDR3: TGTGCCAGCAGTTCGACTAGCGGGTTCGGGATCTACAATGAGCAGTTCTTC. The encoded protein is CASSSTSGFGIYNEQFF.

The J gene is TRBJ2-3, the V gene TRBV4-2, with 8 bases matching TRBD2. The CDR3 spans 16 residues. Germline V gene data show CDR1 as LGHNA and CDR2 as YNFKEQ. V trimming: 0 bases; J trimming: 6 bases; junction bases outside the gene matches: 8. DNA for the CDR3: TGTGCCAGCAGCCAAGATGTCCGGGAGGGCCGTGATACGCAGTATTTT. It translates to CASSQDVREGRDTQYF.

This chain links TRBV4-2 with TRBJ2-7, with 11 bases lining up with TRBD2. The CDR3 sequence is 14 residues long. Trimming removed 4 bases from V and 7 bases from J; junction bases left unmatched: 6. CDR1 is LGHNA and CDR2 is YNFKEQ in the germline V gene. DNA for the CDR3: TGTGCCAGCAGCCGTAGCGGGAGGGCCGGGGAGCAGTACTTC. Translation: CASSRSGRAGEQYF.

A few counts support this clone. This chain connects TRBV6-1 to TRBJ2-7; TRBD2 matches 12 bases. The J segment lost 5 bases and the V segment lost 0 bases, leaving 5 bases of the junction unmatched. Germline V CDR1 and CDR2: MNHNS, SASEGT. The CDR3 runs 16 residues. For the CDR3, the DNA is TGTGCCAGCAGTGAAGCGCGGACTAGCGGGAAGAACGAGCAGTACTTC. It specifies CASSEARTSGKNEQYF.

This chain joins TRBV19 and TRBJ2-7; TRBD2 agrees at 12 bases. The CDR3 has 16 residues. J gave up 2 bases and V 1 base, and 3 bases lay outside the gene matches. The germline V gene encodes CDR1 LNHDA and CDR2 SQIVND (reference sequence). CDR3 amino acids: CASSIATSGRPYEQYF. CDR3 coding DNA: TGTGCCAGTAGTATAGCGACTAGCGGGAGACCCTACGAGCAGTACTTC.